This T cell receptor (beta chain) was profiled in a study of monozygotic twins with inflammatory bowel disease. Starting material for each TCR library was roughly 3,300 ng of total RNA. Each sample's cDNA came from eight separate reactions. One entry per CDR3 protein, without DNA, is what TCRdb gives after re-calling the 5' RACE reads. In total, the table holds roughly 160,000 distinct CDR3 sequences. The germline gives CDR1 SGHRS, CDR2 YFSETQ. CDR3 length: 14 amino acids. Overall study findings and caveats: Whereas healthy co-twins had higher TCRbeta diversity (inverse Simpson), IBD patients had lower diversity.

It was from whole blood, with no T cell sorting, that total RNA was isolated. Of note for this clonotype: Its antigen remains unidentified.

The clonotype originates from a human donor with ulcerative colitis or Crohn's disease, or a healthy co-twin of an affected twin (not recorded which). Sequenced input: blood. The J gene is TRBJ2-1, the V gene TRBV5-1. CDR3 residues: CASSLASAYNEQFF.